The entry that follows covers one T cell receptor (beta chain) sequence. The data were taken from a study of blood T cell repertoires in COVID-19. The wider study: There were acute and convalescent COVID-19 samples, and they came from the United States, Italy and Spain. T cells, B-cell-depleted T cells, or PBMCs provided the cDNA or gDNA that served as material.

The assay was immunoSEQ multiplex PCR, and TCRdb's table has in-frame clones only and misses some. This sample carries tens of thousands of clones, around 77% of them seen once, and the ten largest clones take approximately 2.5%. The Seattle patients joined while their infection was active and were tracked longitudinally afterward. CDR1 MNHEY and CDR2 SVGAGI come from the germline V gene. V was shortened by 6 bases and J by 1 base, with 12 bases between the two germline ends. CDR3 length: 14 amino acids. What was sequenced was peripheral blood. The TCR originated in a man aged 65-85 years with COVID-19, enrolled during active disease. The chain combines TRBV6-5 with TRBJ1-1; D unresolved. The CDR3 here is CASRTVVQNTEAFF. CDR3 DNA: TGTGCCAGCAGAACGGTTGTTCAGAACACTGAAGCTTTCTTT.